This T cell receptor (beta chain) came from a study of OX40 agonist ivuxolimab in advanced cancers. Study outcomes and limitations: Dosing at 0.1 to 3.0 mg/kg was accompanied by clonal expansion of CD4+ and CD8+ blood T cells by week 6.

The count of this clone is one. Its antigen is currently unknown. Produced via immunoSEQ multiplex PCR; TCRdb's table is partial and in-frame only. The sample shows about 79,000 clones, 88% of them seen only once. The CDR3 contains 15 residues. Trimming stripped 0 bases from V and 2 bases from J, with 9 bases between. Per germline, CDR1 SGDLS and CDR2 YYNGEE. The sequence derives from an adult with an advanced solid tumor such as melanoma, head and neck, liver or kidney cancer. The V call is TRBV9, the J call TRBJ2-1, with D maybe TRBD1 (6 bases). The source material was CD4+ or CD8+ T cells sorted from blood, sampled in a trial of the OX40 agonist ivuxolimab. The CDR3 DNA follows: TGTGCCAGCAGCGTAGGCACAGGGACCTACAATGAGCAGTTCTTC. Its protein is CASSVGTGTYNEQFF. The variable domain in full, with the rest retrieved from reference TRBV9 and TRBJ2-1, is DSGVTQTPKHLITATGQRVTLRCSPRSGDLSVYWYQQSLDQGLQFLIQYYNGEERAKGNILERFSAQQFPDLHSELNLSSLELGDSALYFCASSVGTGTYNEQFFGPGTRLTVL.